The 10 T cell receptor beta chains reported below all come from one sample, sequenced in a study of blood T cell repertoires in COVID-19 (dated by TCRdb to the early 2020s). The library relied on the immunoSEQ multiplex PCR assay. This is the immuneACCESS table as TCRdb keeps it, with only in-frame sequences that have V and J called. A part of the clones is gone; compared with another copy, unresolved V genes explain less than half, and the rest is unexplained. For this sample the table gives about 140,000 clones, of which over 80% were detected only once. Of the sample, about 1.6% is held by the ten largest clones. The sequencing sample was made of peripheral blood. The receptor source for this set is a human donor in a cohort sampled during active COVID-19.

The chain joins TRBV9 to TRBJ2-2, with TRBD2 matching over 11 bases. The CDR3 covers 16 residues. V lost 4 bases and J lost 5; bases outside the gene matches: 7. CDR1 is SGDLS, CDR2 YYNGEE, per germline. The CDR3 protein is CASSPLTSGTTGELFF. As DNA, the CDR3 is TGTGCCAGCAGCCCGCTGACTAGCGGGACTACCGGGGAGCTGTTTTTT.

Only one count was recorded for this clone. This rearrangement joins TRBV19 to TRBJ2-7, with D tentatively TRBD2 (5 bases). CDR1 LNHDA and CDR2 SQIVND come from the germline V gene (reference sequence). With 2 bases removed from V and 3 bases from J, the gap between germline ends came to 11 bases. The CDR3 length is 14 residues. CDR3 sequence reads: CASSISRGNYEQYF. In nucleotides, the CDR3 is TGTGCCAGTAGTATAAGCCGGGGAAACTACGAGCAGTACTTC.

The rearrangement joins TRBV5-8 to TRBJ1-3; 7 positions agree with TRBD1. This CDR3 has 15 amino acids. Germline trimming cut 0 bases from V and 0 bases from J; bases unmatched to any gene: 0. The germline V gene encodes CDR1 SGHTS and CDR2 YDEGEE. The CDR3 region is CASSLGDSSGNTIYF. The CDR3 DNA is TGTGCCAGCAGCTTGGGGGACAGCTCTGGAAACACCATATATTTT.

This chain links TRBV10-3 with TRBJ2-5, with 10 bases identical to TRBD2. The CDR3 is 18 residues long. Germline V gene data show CDR1 as ENHRY and CDR2 as SYGVKD. After removal of 4 bases from V and 4 bases from J, the junction contained 15 bases not matched to a gene. CDR3 bases: TGTGCCATCAGTGGTGGGACTAGCGTTCTCAATAGGGTAGAGACCCAGTACTTC. This translates into CAISGGTSVLNRVETQYF.

The chain is built from TRBV5-1 and TRBJ1-3, with 10 bases fitting TRBD1. The CDR3 consists of 18 residues. The J segment lost 4 bases and the V segment lost 6 bases, leaving 16 bases of the junction unmatched. The germline V gene encodes CDR1 SGHRS and CDR2 YFSETQ. The CDR3 loop is CASTPFGTGAGLGNTIYF. In DNA form, the CDR3 reads TGCGCCAGCACTCCTTTTGGGACAGGGGCAGGCCTAGGAAACACCATATATTTT.

V and J are TRBV7-8 and TRBJ2-1; TRBD2 aligns across 8 bases. The V gene end was trimmed by 3 bases and the J gene end by 9 bases; junction bases not matched to a gene: 10. CDR3 length equals 15 residues. CDR1 is SGHVS and CDR2 is FQNEAQ in the germline V gene. The CDR3 DNA follows: TGTGCCAGCAGCTTCGGTTTCCGAGCGGGAGTTGAGCAGTTCTTC. Translated, it gives CASSFGFRAGVEQFF.

The CDR3 loop reads CASSERTGQTGELFF. CDR3 sequence (DNA): TGCGCCAGCAGTGAACGGACAGGGCAAACCGGGGAGCTGTTTTTT. The rearrangement joins TRBV10-2 to TRBJ2-2; 8 bases line up with TRBD1. Germline values: CDR1 WSHSY, CDR2 SAAADI. CDR3 length: 15 residues. V was pared by 3 bases and J by 5 bases, with 5 bases of the junction left unmatched.

This clone was detected once. The V gene is TRBV19, the J gene TRBJ1-6; D unclear. CDR3 length equals 14 residues. Germline V gene lookup returns CDR1 LNHDA and CDR2 SQIVND (reference sequence). The V end lost 10 bases, the J end lost 7 bases, and 17 bases lay between the germline ends. CDR3 DNA sequence: TGTGCCACCAGTAATCCTCAGTGGAATTCACCCCTCCACTTT. Protein sequence: CATSNPQWNSPLHF.

V usage is TRBV5-1 and J usage is TRBJ2-7, with 11 bases lining up with TRBD1. The CDR3 spans 14 residues. The V gene's germline CDR1 is SGHRS and CDR2 YFSETQ. V lost 5 bases, J lost 5 bases, and 6 bases stayed unmatched. CDR3 amino acids: CASSIGTGGNEQYF. The CDR3, as DNA: TGCGCCAGCAGTATTGGGACAGGGGGTAACGAGCAGTACTTC.

The gene calls are TRBV6-4 and TRBJ2-7; 8 nucleotides match TRBD1. Germline V gives CDR1 MRHNA, CDR2 SNTAGT. The CDR3 has 13 residues. With 4 bases clipped from V and 6 bases from J, the junction kept 5 bases outside the gene matches. The chain's CDR3 is CASSVEQGGEQYF. CDR3 nucleotide sequence: TGTGCCAGCAGTGTAGAACAGGGGGGCGAGCAGTACTTC.